Following are 23 T cell receptor beta chains from one sample sequenced in a study of T-cell reconstitution after alpha-beta-depleted transplantation in children. Unique molecular identifiers were incorporated into the prepared TCRbeta library. TCRdb used MiXCR to reprocess the PCR reads, holding one entry per CDR3 protein. The table records some 280,000 distinct CDR3 sequences, more than 8% of them present only once. The sequencing here drew on PBMCs from the stem cell graft donor, taken from the stem cell graft. These receptor sequences come from a human donor who donated a stem cell graft to a child with SCID.

This clonotype was seen more than once but under ten times. This chain links TRBV20-1 with TRBJ1-5; D remains unclear. CDR3 length: 14 amino acids. The ends were cut back, 0 bases at V and 0 bases at J, with 6 bases in the middle. CDR1 DFQATT and CDR2 SNEGSKA come from the germline V gene (reference sequence). CDR3 nucleotide sequence: TGCAGTGCTAGAGATGGAGGTAGCAATCAGCCCCAGCATTTT. Residues: CSARDGGSNQPQHF.

The chain is built from TRBV6-5 and TRBJ1-6; 8 nucleotides agree with TRBD1. After removal of 3 bases from V and 6 bases from J, the junction contained 4 bases not matched to a gene. The length of the CDR3 is 15 residues. Germline V CDR1 and CDR2: MNHEY, SVGAGI. This CDR3 reads CASSYIGQGNSPLHF. DNA for the CDR3: TGTGCCAGCAGTTATATAGGACAGGGTAATTCACCCCTCCACTTT.

This clonotype came up a few times. The rearrangement joins TRBV12-3 or TRBV12-4 to TRBJ1-1; D perhaps matches TRBD1 (6 bases). The CDR3 is 15 amino acids. Trimming cost V 3 bases and J 5 bases, with 16 bases left between them. CDR3: CASSFLSGARTEAFF. The CDR3 region has the DNA TGTGCCAGCAGTTTCTTATCGGGGGCTAGAACTGAAGCTTTCTTT.

The chain combines TRBV12-3 or TRBV12-4 with TRBJ2-7; 8 bases line up with TRBD1. The CDR3 is 13 amino acids. V lost 7 bases and J lost 6; bases outside the gene matches: 8. DNA of the CDR3: TGTGCCAGCACCTTGACAGGGGTGGGCGAGCAGTACTTC. It codes for CASTLTGVGEQYF.

The chain couples TRBV18 to TRBJ1-1; 7 nucleotides align to TRBD1. The CDR3 has 14 amino acids. After removal of 6 bases from V and 1 base from J, the junction contained 5 bases not matched to a gene. From germline, CDR1 is KGHSH and CDR2 LQKENI. This CDR3 reads CASSDDRENTEAFF. In DNA, the CDR3 is TGTGCCAGCTCGGATGACAGGGAGAACACTGAAGCTTTCTTT.

This clonotype was seen more than once but under ten times. J is TRBJ2-3 and V is TRBV5-1; either TRBD1 or TRBD2 may fit D (7 bases each). The CDR3 is 15 residues long. Germline V CDR1 and CDR2: SGHRS, YFSETQ. The germline V and J ends were trimmed by 2 bases and 3 bases, with 13 bases remaining between them. The chain's CDR3 is CASSFQGGMTDTQYF. CDR3 sequence (DNA): TGCGCCAGCAGCTTCCAGGGGGGGATGACAGATACGCAGTATTTT. Based on the CDR3 plus reference TRBV5-1 and TRBJ2-3, the full variable domain is KAGVTQTPRYLIKTRGQQVTLSCSPISGHRSVSWYQQTPGQGLQFLFEYFSETQRNKGNFPGRFSGRQFSNSRSEMNVSTLELGDSALYLCASSFQGGMTDTQYFGPGTRLTVL.

In this sample, this clonotype turned up once. This rearrangement joins TRBV11-2 to TRBJ2-5; 11 positions agree with TRBD2. The CDR3 runs to 16 residues. The V and J ends lost 4 bases and 0 bases, in that order; junction bases with no gene match: 4. Looked up from germline, CDR1 is SGHAT and CDR2 is FQNNGV. Here the CDR3 DNA reads TGTGCCAGCAGCTCGACTAGCGGGGCGTACCAAGAGACCCAGTACTTC. This translates into CASSSTSGAYQETQYF.

The chain couples TRBV12-3 or TRBV12-4 to TRBJ1-2; D is uncertain. This CDR3 region has 14 residues. V was trimmed by 3 bases and J by 4 bases, leaving 12 bases between them. The CDR3 is CASSFNELGYGYTF. CDR3 bases: TGTGCCAGCAGTTTTAATGAACTGGGCTATGGCTACACCTTC.

This clonotype was recorded at least ten times. This chain joins TRBV21-1 and TRBJ2-1. TRBV21-1 constitutes a pseudogene. CDR3 size: 15 residues. CDR3 in amino acids: CASSKVSGLYNEQFF. In DNA, the CDR3 is TGTGCCAGCAGCAAAGTCAGCGGACTCTACAATGAGCAGTTCTTC.

This clonotype showed up many times. The chain combines TRBV5-1 with TRBJ2-5; D gene uncertain. Trimming removed 1 base from V and 1 base from J, with 11 bases in between. From germline, CDR1 is SGHRS and CDR2 YFSETQ. This CDR3 has 15 amino acids. For the CDR3, the DNA is TGCGCCAGCAGCTTGAGTTGGGCAACCCAAGAGACCCAGTACTTC. This sequence encodes CASSLSWATQETQYF.

The chain is built from TRBV6-2 or TRBV6-3 and TRBJ1-2; D may be TRBD1 (5 bases). Germline-derived CDR1 and CDR2 are MNHEY and SVGEGT. The CDR3 length is 13 residues. V gave up 8 bases and J gave up 4 bases, with 14 bases separating them. CDR3 sequence reads: CASRGGVSYGYTF. Here the CDR3 DNA reads TGTGCCAGCCGGGGAGGGGTGAGCTATGGCTACACCTTC.

This clonotype showed up just a few times. The J gene is TRBJ1-1, the V gene TRBV2, with D unclear. This CDR3 is built from 11 residues. Germline V gene data show CDR1 as SNHLY and CDR2 as FYNNEI. Between the trimmed V and J ends, which lost 6 bases and 7 bases, there was a span of 9 bases. CDR3 coding DNA: TGTGCCAGCAGCCCGAGGATTGAAGCTTTCTTT. Protein: CASSPRIEAFF.

This clonotype appeared a few times. This chain joins TRBV14 and TRBJ2-7; TRBD1 agrees at 7 bases. The CDR3 has 15 residues. The trim removed 1 base at V and 3 bases at J, leaving 6 bases unmatched. From germline, CDR1 is SGHDN and CDR2 FVKESK. The CDR3, as DNA: TGTGCCAGCAGCCAAGGACAGGGTACAGACTACGAGCAGTACTTC. Its translation is CASSQGQGTDYEQYF. Complete variable domain (other parts from reference TRBV14 and TRBJ2-7): EAGVTQFPSHSVIEKGQTVTLRCDPISGHDNLYWYRRVMGKEIKFLLHFVKESKQDESGMPNNRFLAERTGGTYSTLKVQPAELEDSGVYFCASSQGQGTDYEQYFGPGTRLTVT.

This clonotype turned up a few times. A junction end diverges from the germline sequence, so it may reflect a read error. The chain combines TRBV12-3 or TRBV12-4 with TRBJ2-4, with TRBD1 identical over 7 bases. There are 15 residues in the CDR3. The CDR3: CASSLGLSTGRPVTF. As DNA, the CDR3 is TGTGCCAGCAGTTTAGGCCTATCGACAGGGCGCCCCGTTACCTTC.

The J gene is TRBJ1-6, the V gene TRBV5-5; D unclear. V gave up 2 bases and J gave up 6 bases, with 15 bases separating them. The CDR3 is 16 residues long. Germline V gene data show CDR1 as SGHKS and CDR2 as YYEKEE (reference sequence). Here the CDR3 DNA reads TGTGCCAGCAGCTTCTTGGGCCTGGGAAGTAATTCACCCCTCCACTTT. Its protein is CASSFLGLGSNSPLHF.

The chain recombines TRBV7-6 with TRBJ2-7; 7 bases map to TRBD2. Germline assignment: CDR1 SGHVS and CDR2 FNYEAQ. V shed 4 bases and J 1 base; nucleotides not matched to a gene: 10. The CDR3 runs to 16 residues. The CDR3 DNA follows: TGTGCCAGCAGCTCCGTAGCGGGTTATGTTTCCTACGAGCAGTACTTC. Translating it yields CASSSVAGYVSYEQYF.

This clonotype was counted between two and nine times. The chain links TRBV9 to TRBJ2-7; TRBD2 is a possible D gene (7 bases). The CDR3 runs 15 residues. The germline V gene encodes CDR1 SGDLS and CDR2 YYNGEE. V was shortened by 0 bases and J by 5 bases, with 15 bases between the two germline ends. The CDR3 loop reads CASSVGGGPLHEQYF. CDR3 DNA sequence: TGTGCCAGCAGCGTAGGGGGGGGGCCTTTACACGAGCAGTACTTC.

The chain recombines TRBV12-3 or TRBV12-4 with TRBJ2-7, with no clear D. This CDR3 region has 13 residues. Trimming shortened V by 8 bases and J by 1 base, and 12 bases separated the two germline ends. In DNA form, the CDR3 reads TGTGCCAGCGCTCCCGGACGGTCCTACGAGCAGTACTTC. As protein: CASAPGRSYEQYF.

The rearrangement links TRBV3-1 to TRBJ2-7, with a tentative D call TRBD2 (5 bases). The CDR3 extends over 14 amino acids. Between the trimmed V and J ends, which lost 4 bases and 2 bases, there was a span of 12 bases. The germline gives CDR1 LGHDT, CDR2 YNNKEL (reference sequence). The CDR3 loop is CASSPYGDTYEQYF. The DNA for the CDR3 is TGTGCCAGCAGCCCCTACGGGGATACCTACGAGCAGTACTTC.

This clonotype was found a few times. The junction and the germline gene differ at one end; a read error may be behind it. The rearrangement joins TRBV5-5 to TRBJ2-1; the D gene is possibly TRBD2 (5 bases). This CDR3 region has 16 residues. Germline V gene lookup returns CDR1 SGHKS and CDR2 YYEKEE (reference sequence). The CDR3 loop is CSSRNTKGHQGSEQFF. CDR3 in DNA: TGTTCCAGCAGAAATACCAAAGGGCACCAAGGGAGTGAGCAGTTCTTC.

The sample holds many counts of this clonotype. The chain has TRBV20-1 and TRBJ2-2; D unclear. The V end lost 1 base, the J end lost 2 bases, and 8 bases lay between the germline ends. Germline V gene data show CDR1 as DFQATT and CDR2 as SNEGSKA (reference sequence). This CDR3 contains 14 residues. The CDR3 sequence is CSARALGNTGELFF. In DNA form, the CDR3 reads TGCAGTGCTAGAGCGTTAGGCAACACCGGGGAGCTGTTTTTT.

The chain combines TRBV20-1 with TRBJ1-1, with D perhaps TRBD1 (5 bases). CDR1 is DFQATT and CDR2 is SNEGSKA in the germline V gene (reference sequence). Trimming took 4 bases from V and 3 from J, leaving 15 bases between them. The CDR3 has 14 residues. The CDR3 DNA reads TGCAGTGCTACTGACATGGGGCGCCACACTGAAGCTTTCTTT. This gives the protein CSATDMGRHTEAFF.

This clonotype was observed a few times. The chain uses TRBV5-1 and TRBJ2-5, with D perhaps matching TRBD1 or TRBD2 (5 bases each). In germline, CDR1 is SGHRS, CDR2 YFSETQ. The CDR3 spans 14 residues. The V and J ends lost 2 bases and 2 bases respectively, with 10 bases between them. The CDR3 here is CASSFGAEQETQYF. CDR3 bases: TGCGCCAGCAGCTTCGGGGCAGAACAAGAGACCCAGTACTTC. The entire variable domain, with the rest obtained from reference TRBV5-1 and TRBJ2-5, is as follows: KAGVTQTPRYLIKTRGQQVTLSCSPISGHRSVSWYQQTPGQGLQFLFEYFSETQRNKGNFPGRFSGRQFSNSRSEMNVSTLELGDSALYLCASSFGAEQETQYFGPGTRLLVL.